This record looks at one T cell receptor (beta chain) sequence and its context. Its cognate antigen has yet to be identified. The record has no base qualities; no much larger clone is one base away. From the cysteine up to the phenylalanine, the CDR3 has a length of 12 residues. Kept here is only the CDR3 DNA, which spans 36 bases and is read in frame from base 1. V and J lose 3 bases and 1 base, and a span of 6 bases separates them. From the germline V gene (reference sequence), CDR1 is DFQATT and CDR2 is SNEGSKA. This record comes from a study of type 1 regulatory T cells (dated by TCRdb to the early 2020s). Notes on the research overall: An in vitro protocol by which a Tr1-enriched, alloantigen-specific CD4 T cell product named T-allo10 was generated was characterized in the study. Patients with hematological malignancies who were receiving allogeneic hematopoietic stem cell transplantation were the group in which T-allo10 was being clinically evaluated.

Instrument on record: Illumina MiSeq. The public reads were run again by TCRdb, first through fastp at Q25 and then through MiXCR, and only productive beta chains were kept. Rows matching on CDR3 protein sequence are summarized as one entry with the most common DNA and genes. The sample contains some 89,000 distinct CDR3 sequences, 25% to 40% of them found a single time. The ten biggest clones cover 2.2% of the sample. The sample taken for sequencing was CD4+ T cells, either the whole sample or a sorted fraction (not recorded which). Rearrangement joined TRBV20-1 to TRBJ2-5, with the D gene not clear enough to name. This receptor was taken from a human donor in good health. The CDR3 is CSARAGQETQYF. The DNA sequence is given as TGCAGTGCTAGGGCCGGCCAAGAGACCCAGTACTTC.